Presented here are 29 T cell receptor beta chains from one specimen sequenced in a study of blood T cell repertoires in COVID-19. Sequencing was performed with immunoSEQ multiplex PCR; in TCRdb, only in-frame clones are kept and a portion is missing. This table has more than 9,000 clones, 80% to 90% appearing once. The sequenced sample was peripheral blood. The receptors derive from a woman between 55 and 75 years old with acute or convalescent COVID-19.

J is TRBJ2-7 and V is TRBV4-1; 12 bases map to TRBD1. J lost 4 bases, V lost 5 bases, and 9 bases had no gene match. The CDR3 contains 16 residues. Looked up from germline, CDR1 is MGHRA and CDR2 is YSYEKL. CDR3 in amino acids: CASSSGTGGRRYEQYF. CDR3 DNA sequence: TGCGCCAGCAGCTCCGGGACAGGGGGCCGGAGGTACGAGCAGTACTTC.

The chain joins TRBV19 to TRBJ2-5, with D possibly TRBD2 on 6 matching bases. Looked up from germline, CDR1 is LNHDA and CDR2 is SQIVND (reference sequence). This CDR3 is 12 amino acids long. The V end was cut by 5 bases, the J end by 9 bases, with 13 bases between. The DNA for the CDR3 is TGTGCCAGTAGTCAGGGCCCGGGGGCCCAGTACTTC. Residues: CASSQGPGAQYF.

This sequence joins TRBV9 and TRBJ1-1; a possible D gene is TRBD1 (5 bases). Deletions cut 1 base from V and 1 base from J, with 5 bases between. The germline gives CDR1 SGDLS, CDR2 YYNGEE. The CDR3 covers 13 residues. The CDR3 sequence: CASSVQGNTEAFF. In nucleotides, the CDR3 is TGTGCCAGCAGCGTACAGGGGAACACTGAAGCTTTCTTT.

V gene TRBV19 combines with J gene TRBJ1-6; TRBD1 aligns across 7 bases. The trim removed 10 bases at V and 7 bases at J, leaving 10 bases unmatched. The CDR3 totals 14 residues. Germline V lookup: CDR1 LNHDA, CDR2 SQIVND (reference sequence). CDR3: CATTSGQWNSPLHF. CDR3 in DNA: TGTGCCACCACCTCGGGACAGTGGAATTCACCCCTCCACTTT.

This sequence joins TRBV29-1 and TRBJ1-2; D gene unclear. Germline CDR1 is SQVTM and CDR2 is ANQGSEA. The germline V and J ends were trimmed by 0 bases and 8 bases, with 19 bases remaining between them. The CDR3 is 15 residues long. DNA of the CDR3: TGCAGCGTTGAAGATGGGAGGGAGCCAGGTGGAGGCTACACCTTC. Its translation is CSVEDGREPGGGYTF.

The chain's CDR3 is CASSLGTTGVAVTGELFF. The CDR3 DNA reads TGTGCCAGCAGCTTGGGGACGACAGGGGTAGCAGTGACCGGGGAGCTGTTTTTT. The chain recombines TRBV5-4 with TRBJ2-2; TRBD1 matches 8 bases. Trimming took 0 bases from V and 5 from J; bases not matched to a gene: 12. CDR3 length: 18 amino acids. Looked up from germline, CDR1 is SGHNT and CDR2 is YYREEE (reference sequence).

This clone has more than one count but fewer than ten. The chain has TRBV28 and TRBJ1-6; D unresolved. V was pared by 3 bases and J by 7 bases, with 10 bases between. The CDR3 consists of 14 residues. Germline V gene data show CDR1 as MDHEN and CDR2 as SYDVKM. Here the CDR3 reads CASSFQETNSPLHF. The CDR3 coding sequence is TGTGCCAGCAGTTTCCAGGAAACGAATTCACCCCTCCACTTT.

As DNA, the CDR3 is TGTGCCAGCAGCTTAGTACTAGCGGGGCCCCAAGAGACCCAGTACTTC. It encodes CASSLVLAGPQETQYF. The gene calls are TRBV7-9 and TRBJ2-5; 10 bases map to TRBD2. V trimming: 1 base; J trimming: 1 base; junction bases outside the gene matches: 3. This CDR3 has 16 amino acids. Per the germline V gene, CDR1 is SEHNR and CDR2 is FQNEAQ (reference sequence).

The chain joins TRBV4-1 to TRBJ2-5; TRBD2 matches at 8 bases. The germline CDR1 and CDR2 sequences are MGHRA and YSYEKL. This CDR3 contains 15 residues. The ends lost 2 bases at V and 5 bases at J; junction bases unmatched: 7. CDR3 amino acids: CASSQNGGGWETQYF. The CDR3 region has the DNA TGCGCCAGCAGCCAAAACGGGGGGGGTTGGGAGACCCAGTACTTC.

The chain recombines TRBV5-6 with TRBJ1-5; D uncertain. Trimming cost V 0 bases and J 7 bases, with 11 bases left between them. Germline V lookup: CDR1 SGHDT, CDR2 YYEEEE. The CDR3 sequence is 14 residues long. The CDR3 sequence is CASSLAVEGQPQHF. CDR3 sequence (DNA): TGTGCCAGCAGCTTGGCGGTGGAGGGCCAGCCCCAGCATTTT.

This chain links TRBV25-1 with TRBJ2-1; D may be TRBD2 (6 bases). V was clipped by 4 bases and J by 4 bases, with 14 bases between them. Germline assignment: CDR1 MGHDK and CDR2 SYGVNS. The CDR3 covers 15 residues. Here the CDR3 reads CASSGRRGRYNEQFF. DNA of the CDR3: TGTGCCAGCAGTGGACGGCGGGGTAGGTACAATGAGCAGTTCTTC.

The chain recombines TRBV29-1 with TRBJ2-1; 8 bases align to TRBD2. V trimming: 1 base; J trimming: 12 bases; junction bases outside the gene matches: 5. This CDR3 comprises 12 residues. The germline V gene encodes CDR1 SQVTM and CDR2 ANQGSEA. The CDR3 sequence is CSVEGLAGRQFF. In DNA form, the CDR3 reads TGCAGCGTTGAAGGATTAGCGGGGAGGCAGTTCTTC.

Here the CDR3 DNA reads TGTGCCAGCAGTTTAAGGCGGGGGGGCGGGAATGAGCAGTTCTTC. It yields the protein CASSLRRGGGNEQFF. This chain uses TRBV27 with TRBJ2-1, with 9 bases matching TRBD2. V lost 2 bases to trimming and J lost 7 bases; unmatched junction nucleotides: 6. This CDR3 has 15 residues. Germline assignment: CDR1 MNHEY and CDR2 SMNVEV (reference sequence).

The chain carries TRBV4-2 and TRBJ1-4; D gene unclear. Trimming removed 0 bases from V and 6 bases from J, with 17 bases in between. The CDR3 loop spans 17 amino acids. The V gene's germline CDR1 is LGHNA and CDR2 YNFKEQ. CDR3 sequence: CASSQDLPGSSDEKLFF. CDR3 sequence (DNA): TGTGCCAGCAGCCAAGATCTCCCCGGGAGTTCGGATGAAAAACTGTTTTTT.

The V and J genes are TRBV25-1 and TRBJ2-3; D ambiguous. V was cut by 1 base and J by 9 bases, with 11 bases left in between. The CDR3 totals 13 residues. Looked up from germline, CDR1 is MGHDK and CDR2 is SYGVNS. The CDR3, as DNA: TGTGCCAGCAGTGAATCTAAAGTGATAACGCAGTATTTT. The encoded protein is CASSESKVITQYF.

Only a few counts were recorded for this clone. CDR3 DNA: TGTGCCAGCAGCGTAGATGAGGGTGGGATGAACACTGAAGCTTTCTTT. This translates into CASSVDEGGMNTEAFF. The chain carries TRBV9 and TRBJ1-1; D call uncertain. The V gene lost 0 bases and the J gene lost 0 bases, with 12 bases spanning the gap. The CDR3 runs 16 residues. CDR1 SGDLS and CDR2 YYNGEE come from the germline V gene.

The CDR3 region is CASSQLQGVGNFF. CDR3 in DNA: TGCGCCAGCAGCCAGTTACAGGGAGTGGGGAATTTCTTT. This chain connects TRBV4-1 to TRBJ1-1, with a weak D call TRBD1 (6 bases). CDR3 size: 13 residues. Trimming took off 3 bases at V and 13 bases at J, with 18 bases between the two ends. The V gene's germline CDR1 is MGHRA and CDR2 YSYEKL.

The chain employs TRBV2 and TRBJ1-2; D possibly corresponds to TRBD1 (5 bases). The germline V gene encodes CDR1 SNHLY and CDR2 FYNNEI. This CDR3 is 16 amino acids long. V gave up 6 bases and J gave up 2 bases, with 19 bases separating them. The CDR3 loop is CASRESQTTANYGYTF. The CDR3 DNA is TGTGCCAGCAGGGAATCCCAAACGACAGCGAACTATGGCTACACCTTC.

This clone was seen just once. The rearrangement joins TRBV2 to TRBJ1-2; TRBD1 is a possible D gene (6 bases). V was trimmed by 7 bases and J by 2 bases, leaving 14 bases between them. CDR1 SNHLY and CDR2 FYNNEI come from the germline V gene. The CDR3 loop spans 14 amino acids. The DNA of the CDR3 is TGTGCCAGCAAGACCCTCGACAGGAACTATGGCTACACCTTC. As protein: CASKTLDRNYGYTF.

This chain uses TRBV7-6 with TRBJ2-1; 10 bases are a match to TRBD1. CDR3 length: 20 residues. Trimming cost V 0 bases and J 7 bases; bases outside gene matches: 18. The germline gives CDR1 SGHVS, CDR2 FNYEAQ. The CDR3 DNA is TGTGCCAGCAGCTTAGCACTGGGGCGGACCGGGACAGGGGAGTGGAATGAGCAGTTCTTC. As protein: CASSLALGRTGTGEWNEQFF.

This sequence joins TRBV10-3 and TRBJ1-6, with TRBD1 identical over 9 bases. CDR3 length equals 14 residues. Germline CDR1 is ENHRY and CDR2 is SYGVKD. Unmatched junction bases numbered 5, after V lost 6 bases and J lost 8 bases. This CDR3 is CAIRGTGTDSPLHF. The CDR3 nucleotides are TGTGCCATCAGGGGGACAGGGACAGATTCACCCCTCCACTTT.

The CDR3 reads CASSQVSGGELFF. CDR3 sequence (DNA): TGTGCCAGCAGCCAAGTCAGTGGCGGGGAGCTGTTTTTT. The V call is TRBV4-2, the J call TRBJ2-2, with D unresolved. This CDR3 comprises 13 residues. The V gene's germline CDR1 is LGHNA and CDR2 YNFKEQ. The V end lost 1 base, the J end lost 7 bases, and 7 bases lay between the germline ends.

In DNA, the CDR3 is TGTGCCAGCAGTCTTAAGACAGGGGTAGGTTCACCCCTCCACTTT. This gives the protein CASSLKTGVGSPLHF. V gene TRBV27 combines with J gene TRBJ1-6; 8 positions agree with TRBD1. The CDR3 is 15 residues long. Germline-derived CDR1 and CDR2 are MNHEY and SMNVEV (reference sequence). V gave up 5 bases and J gave up 9 bases; unmatched junction bases: 9.

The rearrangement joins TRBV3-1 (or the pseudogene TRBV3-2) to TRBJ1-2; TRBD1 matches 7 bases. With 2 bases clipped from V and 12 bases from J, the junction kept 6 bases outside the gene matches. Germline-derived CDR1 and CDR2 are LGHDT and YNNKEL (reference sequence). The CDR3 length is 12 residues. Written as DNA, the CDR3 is TGTGCCAGCAGCCAAACAGGGGAGGTCCACACCTTC. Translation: CASSQTGEVHTF.

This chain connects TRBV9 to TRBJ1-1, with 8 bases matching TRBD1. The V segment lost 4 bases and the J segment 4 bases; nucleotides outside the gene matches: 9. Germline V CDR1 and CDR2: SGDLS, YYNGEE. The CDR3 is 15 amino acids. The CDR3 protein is CASSFRSTGVTEAFF. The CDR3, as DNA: TGTGCCAGCAGCTTCCGATCGACAGGGGTCACTGAAGCTTTCTTT.

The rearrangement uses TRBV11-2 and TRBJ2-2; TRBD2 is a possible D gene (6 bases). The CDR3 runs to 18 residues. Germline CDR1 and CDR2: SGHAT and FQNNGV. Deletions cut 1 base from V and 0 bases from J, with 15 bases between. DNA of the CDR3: TGTGCCAGCAGCTTAGTTTTCCGCGGAGGGCCGAACACCGGGGAGCTGTTTTTT. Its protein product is CASSLVFRGGPNTGELFF.

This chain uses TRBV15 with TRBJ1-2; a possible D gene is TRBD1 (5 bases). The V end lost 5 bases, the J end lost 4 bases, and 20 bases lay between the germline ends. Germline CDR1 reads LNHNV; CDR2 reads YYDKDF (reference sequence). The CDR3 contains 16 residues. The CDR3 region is CATSVSRYGQGYGYTF. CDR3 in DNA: TGTGCCACCAGCGTATCCCGGTACGGGCAGGGCTATGGCTACACCTTC.

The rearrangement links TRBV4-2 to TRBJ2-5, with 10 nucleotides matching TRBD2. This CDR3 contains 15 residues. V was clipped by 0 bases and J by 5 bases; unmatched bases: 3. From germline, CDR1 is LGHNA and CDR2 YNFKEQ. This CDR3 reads CASSQEAGGPETQYF. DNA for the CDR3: TGTGCCAGCAGCCAAGAAGCGGGGGGGCCCGAGACCCAGTACTTC.

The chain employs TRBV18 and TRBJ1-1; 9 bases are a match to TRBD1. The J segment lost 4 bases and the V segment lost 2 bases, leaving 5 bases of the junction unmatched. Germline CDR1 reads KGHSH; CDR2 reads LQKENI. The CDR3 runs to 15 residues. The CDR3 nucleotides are TGTGCCAGCTCACCAGGGACAGGGAAACTCACTGAAGCTTTCTTT. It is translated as CASSPGTGKLTEAFF.